Included here is one T cell receptor beta chain sequence, with context. Its target is not known. Patients showing uncontrolled infection, other autoimmune disease, pregnancy or lactation were ineligible. About 10 ml fresh peripheral blood yielded the PBMCs. These data come from a study of T cells in Graves' hyperthyroidism and ophthalmopathy. Notes on the study in general: In validation, the model predicted ophthalmopathy. These predictions came a median roughly 6 months before onset. Most clonotypes expanded in thyroid above 0.001 were likewise present in blood.

What was amplified from RNA transcripts were TCR beta CDR3 regions. HTBI primers were the set used in a first-round RT-PCR of the TCR CDR3. TCRdb re-called the multiplex PCR reads with MiXCR, one entry per CDR3 protein. This table holds about 400,000 distinct CDR3 sequences, roughly an eighth found once. The V end lost 2 bases, the J end lost 4 bases, and 16 bases lay between the germline ends. The CDR3 extends over 16 amino acids. Germline V gives CDR1 WNHNN, CDR2 SYGVQD (reference sequence). This clonotype originated in a man aged 45-65 years with Graves' ophthalmopathy. The gene calls are TRBV10-1 and TRBJ2-3, with D possibly being TRBD1 or TRBD2 (5 bases each). The sample consisted of blood. The DNA of the CDR3 is TGCGCCAGCAGTGAGAGGATCTTGGGGGAAGCAGATACGCAGTATTTT. Its translation is CASSERILGEADTQYF.